The clone carrying this T cell receptor beta chain has only a few counts. No antigen is known for it. This sample stems from a study of T cells in Graves' hyperthyroidism and ophthalmopathy. Points from the study as a whole: Most thyroid clonotypes with frequency above 0.001 were detected in blood.

There were TCR beta CDR3 regions amplified from RNA transcripts. A set of HTBI primers served as the primers for a first-round RT-PCR of the TCR CDR3. TCRdb re-called the multiplex PCR reads through MiXCR, storing one row per CDR3 protein. The data hold around 430,000 distinct CDR3 sequences, with 15% observed a single time. From germline, CDR1 is GTSNPN and CDR2 SVGIG (reference sequence). This CDR3 contains 13 residues. The V end was cut by 3 bases, the J end by 4 bases, with 7 bases between. Absent ophthalmopathy progression within 18 months defined stable Graves' hyperthyroidism. PBMCs were sourced from around 10 ml fresh peripheral blood.

Sample: blood. The chain carries TRBV30 and TRBJ1-6, with D maybe TRBD1 (5 bases). This TCR derives from a woman aged 30 to 39 with Graves' hyperthyroidism. The CDR3 reads CAWSDSYNSPLHF. Written as DNA, the CDR3 is TGTGCCTGGAGCGACAGTTATAATTCACCCCTCCACTTT.